The 9 T cell receptor beta chains below all came from one sample that was sequenced in a study of shared clonotypes between healthy human individuals. Sequenced by immunoSEQ multiplex PCR; TCRdb stores in-frame clones only, minus some. Here the sample spans over a million clones, roughly 95% being singletons. Material for sequencing was naive CD4+ T cells sorted from blood. The subset was: CD45RA+ positively selected. The receptors were sampled from a man aged 25-45 years in good health.

The V gene is TRBV6-6, the J gene TRBJ2-5; 13 bases fit TRBD2. Per the germline V gene, CDR1 is MNHNY and CDR2 is SVGAGI (reference sequence). This CDR3 contains 16 residues. V dropped 5 bases and J dropped 4; count of bases not matched to a gene: 7. The CDR3 loop reads CASSTTSGRGGETQYF. In nucleotides, the CDR3 is TGTGCCAGCAGTACTACTAGCGGGAGGGGAGGAGAGACCCAGTACTTC.

The genes are TRBV28 and TRBJ2-1, with 9 bases lining up with TRBD2. The germline V gene has CDR1 MDHEN and CDR2 SYDVKM. The CDR3 has 14 amino acids. Trimming at V came to 3 bases and at J to 7 bases, leaving 4 bases not matched to a gene. The CDR3 here is CASSLTSGGNEQFF. CDR3 in DNA: TGTGCCAGCAGTTTGACTAGCGGAGGAAATGAGCAGTTCTTC.

A note on this clone: The sample contains more than one DNA sequence encoding this CDR3. This chain links TRBV15 with TRBJ1-2; 8 bases are shared with TRBD1. V was pared by 5 bases and J by 11 bases, with 10 bases of the junction left unmatched. This CDR3 region has 13 residues. From germline, CDR1 is LNHNV and CDR2 YYDKDF (reference sequence). Written as DNA, the CDR3 is TGTGCCACCAGCCCAAACAGGGGGAAGGGTTACACCTTC. Residues: CATSPNRGKGYTF.

This clone is a singleton in its sample. The chain is built from TRBV2 and TRBJ2-5; perhaps D is TRBD1 or TRBD2 (5 bases each). The germline V and J ends were trimmed by 8 bases and 4 bases, with 20 bases remaining between them. Germline CDR1 and CDR2: SNHLY and FYNNEI. The CDR3 has 15 residues. This CDR3 is CASADPQGGGETQYF. The DNA of the CDR3 is TGTGCCAGCGCTGACCCTCAGGGCGGAGGAGAGACCCAGTACTTC.

This clone has a single count. The CDR3 sequence is CASSSGPGNTEAFF. CDR3 in DNA: TGTGCCAGCAGTTCAGGGCCTGGGAACACTGAAGCTTTCTTT. The chain employs TRBV11-3 and TRBJ1-1; D may be TRBD1 (5 bases). CDR3 size: 14 residues. Germline V gene lookup returns CDR1 SGHNT and CDR2 YENEEA. With 6 bases removed from V and 1 base from J, the gap between germline ends came to 12 bases.

The J gene is TRBJ2-3, the V gene TRBV7-6, with D perhaps given as TRBD1 or TRBD2 (5 bases each). Germline-derived CDR1 and CDR2 are SGHVS and FNYEAQ. The V end lost 3 bases, the J end lost 4 bases, and 14 bases lay between the germline ends. The CDR3 loop spans 15 amino acids. CDR3 sequence: CASSLAFGTSDTQYF. DNA for the CDR3: TGTGCCAGCAGCTTGGCTTTCGGGACCTCAGATACGCAGTATTTT. Combining the CDR3 with reference TRBV7-6 and TRBJ2-3 gives the whole variable domain GAGVSQSPRYKVTKRGQDVALRCDPISGHVSLYWYRQALGQGPEFLTYFNYEAQQDKSGLPNDRFSAERPEGSISTLTIQRTEQRDSAMYRCASSLAFGTSDTQYFGPGTRLTVL.

This chain links TRBV29-1 with TRBJ2-5; a possible D gene is TRBD2 (6 bases). This CDR3 is built from 13 residues. From germline, CDR1 is SQVTM and CDR2 ANQGSEA. Trimming took 7 bases from V and 7 from J, leaving 19 bases between them. The CDR3 spells CSDQGTSRGTQYF. DNA for the CDR3: TGCAGCGACCAAGGGACTTCGAGGGGGACCCAGTACTTC.

This chain joins TRBV27 and TRBJ2-1; 10 nucleotides line up with TRBD2. The CDR3 extends over 15 amino acids. Unmatched junction bases numbered 4, after V lost 6 bases and J lost 2 bases. The germline V gene encodes CDR1 MNHEY and CDR2 SMNVEV (reference sequence). Written as DNA, the CDR3 is TGTGCCAGCAGCCTGACTAGCGGGCCCTACAATGAGCAGTTCTTC. This sequence encodes CASSLTSGPYNEQFF.

This chain uses TRBV28 with TRBJ2-1; tentatively, D is TRBD1 (5 bases). CDR1 and CDR2 from the germline V gene are MDHEN and SYDVKM. CDR3 length: 16 residues. The germline V and J ends were trimmed by 4 bases and 0 bases, with 13 bases remaining between them. CDR3 sequence reads: CASSSNGASSYNEQFF. The CDR3 DNA sequence: TGTGCCAGCAGTTCTAATGGGGCTAGCTCCTACAATGAGCAGTTCTTC.